These 8 T cell receptor beta chains originate from one sample sequenced in a study of T cells in Graves' hyperthyroidism and ophthalmopathy. There were TCR beta CDR3 regions amplified from RNA transcripts. Researchers ran a first-round RT-PCR on the TCR CDR3 using the HTBI primer set. TCRdb reprocessed the multiplex PCR reads with MiXCR, giving one entry per CDR3 protein. The table records 530,000 or so distinct CDR3 sequences, about a sixth of them present only once. The sequenced material came from blood. Receptors originate from a woman under 30 with Graves' ophthalmopathy.

This clonotype was seen a few times. The V call is TRBV6-2 or TRBV6-3, the J call TRBJ2-7; tentative D call: TRBD2 (6 bases). V gave up 0 bases and J gave up 0 bases, with 12 bases separating them. The CDR3 contains 16 residues. Germline V lookup: CDR1 MNHEY, CDR2 SVGEGT. The CDR3, as DNA: TGTGCCAGCAGTTACTCGGAACGCGGGGCCTCCTACGAGCAGTACTTC. As protein: CASSYSERGASYEQYF.

This clonotype was observed many times. The chain has TRBV3-1 and TRBJ2-5; 7 bases agree with TRBD1. The CDR3 totals 14 residues. Germline CDR1 is LGHDT and CDR2 is YNNKEL (reference sequence). V shed 0 bases, J shed 5 bases, and the junction held 3 bases outside the gene matches. The CDR3 sequence: CASSQDPRGETQYF. For the CDR3, the DNA is TGTGCCAGCAGCCAAGACCCCAGGGGGGAGACCCAGTACTTC.

V usage is TRBV9 and J usage is TRBJ1-2, with D tentatively TRBD1 (5 bases). This CDR3 has 14 amino acids. Trimming left V 3 bases short and J 2 bases short, with 11 bases between. Germline CDR1 SGDLS, CDR2 YYNGEE. Written as DNA, the CDR3 is TGTGCCAGCAGCGCGGGGGTCGGGAACTATGGCTACACCTTC. It codes for CASSAGVGNYGYTF.

This clonotype was observed a handful of times. The chain carries TRBV7-2 and TRBJ2-5; unclear D gene. With 2 bases removed from V and 4 bases from J, the gap between germline ends came to 8 bases. CDR1 is SGHTA and CDR2 is FQGNSA in the germline V gene. The CDR3 runs 13 residues. CDR3 protein: CASSLLVLETQYF. The DNA of the CDR3 is TGTGCCAGCAGCTTACTTGTCTTAGAGACCCAGTACTTC.

The chain recombines TRBV7-2 with TRBJ2-6; D may be TRBD1 (6 bases). V was pared by 6 bases and J by 4 bases, with 19 bases between. CDR1 and CDR2 from the germline V gene are SGHTA and FQGNSA. This CDR3 comprises 17 residues. CDR3 amino acids: CASSLGVRGFGANVLTF. In DNA form, the CDR3 reads TGTGCCAGCAGTCTCGGTGTGAGGGGGTTCGGGGCCAACGTCCTGACTTTC. Full variable domain (outside the CDR3, taken from reference TRBV7-2 and TRBJ2-6): GAGVSQSPSNKVTEKGKDVELRCDPISGHTALYWYRQSLGQGLEFLIYFQGNSAPDKSGLPSDRFSAERTGGSVSTLTIQRTQQEDSAVYLCASSLGVRGFGANVLTFGAGSRLTVL.

The V gene is TRBV20-1, the J gene TRBJ1-2, with D hard to call. Germline-derived CDR1 and CDR2 are DFQATT and SNEGSKA (reference sequence). The CDR3 is made up of 14 amino acids. V was shortened by 0 bases and J by 2 bases, with 10 bases between the two germline ends. The CDR3 protein is CSARDLTGNYGYTF. The DNA of the CDR3 is TGCAGTGCTAGAGATCTTACCGGGAACTATGGCTACACCTTC.

A note on this clonotype: This may arise from a read error, as a much more abundant clone is one base away. This sequence joins TRBV5-6 and TRBJ1-1; perhaps TRBD1 as D (6 bases). This CDR3 has 14 residues. Germline CDR1 reads SGHDT; CDR2 reads YYEEEE. The CDR3 loop reads CASSSADRNTEALF. The CDR3 bases are TGTGCCAGCAGCTCGGCCGACAGGAACACTGAAGCTCTCTTT.

The chain employs TRBV9 and TRBJ2-7, with 8 bases lining up with TRBD2. Trimming took 3 bases from V and 1 from J; bases not matched to a gene: 3. CDR3 length: 14 amino acids. Per the germline V gene, CDR1 is SGDLS and CDR2 is YYNGEE. The CDR3 DNA reads as TGTGCCAGCAGCGCCAGCGGGGGATCCTACGAGCAGTACTTC. Encoded protein: CASSASGGSYEQYF.